This section outlines one T cell receptor (beta chain) sequence together with its context. Antigen unknown. TCRdb re-analysed the 5' RACE reads in MiXCR, keeping a single row per CDR3 protein. This sample carries about 6,400 distinct CDR3 sequences, more than 50% of them seen once, and the ten largest clones take approximately 4.1%. Study-level findings and limits: Tumor Tregs overlapped most with tumor, then blood, naive CD4+ cells.

The CDR3 runs to 14 residues. CDR1 and CDR2 (germline): MGHRA, YSYEKL. The junction had 3 bases not matched to a gene; V was cut back by 3 bases and J by 7 bases. The chain combines TRBV4-1 with TRBJ2-1, with 10 nucleotides matching TRBD2. This clonotype was obtained from a female donor with breast cancer. The sequencing sample was made of tumor-infiltrating memory CD4+ T cells sorted from the breast tumor. Subset of the sample: memory CD4+ T cells, CD4+CD45RO+CD25-. CDR3 amino acids: CASSHPSGSNEQFF. DNA of the CDR3: TGCGCCAGCAGCCATCCTAGCGGGAGTAATGAGCAGTTCTTC.